This T cell receptor (beta chain) was recorded in a study of cytomegalovirus exposure and HLA in healthy donors. For this clone: Its antigen is as yet unknown.

TCRdb keeps only in-frame clones here, not all; method: immunoSEQ multiplex PCR. The profile covers 45,000 to 60,000 clones, with approximately 95% appearing a single time and roughly 6% taken by the ten largest. Study-wide points: There were a few CMV-associated chains whose specificity for CMV antigens was confirmed in vitro.

The CDR3 is 15 residues long. Germline V gene data show CDR1 as SGDLS and CDR2 as YYNGEE. The V gene lost 4 bases and the J gene lost 0 bases, with 10 bases spanning the gap. The sequenced material came from PBMCs. The chain links TRBV9 to TRBJ1-4; weak D call: TRBD1 (5 bases). This TCR came from a woman aged 18-29 years in good health and CMV-seronegative. The CDR3 here is CASSPWTTTNEKLFF. CDR3 bases: TGTGCCAGCAGCCCCTGGACAACAACTAATGAAAAACTGTTTTTT.